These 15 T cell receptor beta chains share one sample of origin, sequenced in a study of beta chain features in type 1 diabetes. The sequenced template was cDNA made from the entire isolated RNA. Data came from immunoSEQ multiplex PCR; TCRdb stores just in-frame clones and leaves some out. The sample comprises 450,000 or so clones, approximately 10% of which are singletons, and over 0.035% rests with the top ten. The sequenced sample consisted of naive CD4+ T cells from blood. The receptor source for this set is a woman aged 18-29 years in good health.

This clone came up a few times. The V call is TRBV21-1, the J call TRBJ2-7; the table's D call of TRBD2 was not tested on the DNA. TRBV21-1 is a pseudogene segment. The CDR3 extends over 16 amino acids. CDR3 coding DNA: TGTGCCAGCAGTCCTACGGGACTAGCGGGAGATCACGAGCAGTACTTC. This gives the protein CASSPTGLAGDHEQYF.

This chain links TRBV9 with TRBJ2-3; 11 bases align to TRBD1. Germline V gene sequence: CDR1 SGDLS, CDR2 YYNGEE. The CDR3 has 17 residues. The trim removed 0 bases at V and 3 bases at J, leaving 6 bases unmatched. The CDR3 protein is CASSVDVGTGGTDTQYF. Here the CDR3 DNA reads TGTGCCAGCAGCGTAGATGTGGGGACAGGGGGTACAGATACGCAGTATTTT.

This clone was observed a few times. DNA of the CDR3: TGTGCCAGTAGTTCCCGGGACAGGGGGCAAGAGACCCAGTACTTC. Its protein is CASSSRDRGQETQYF. This chain uses TRBV19 with TRBJ2-5, with 11 bases identical to TRBD1. The CDR3 consists of 15 residues. V shed 5 bases, J shed 2 bases, and the junction held 4 bases outside the gene matches. The germline CDR1 and CDR2 sequences are LNHDA and SQIVND (reference sequence).

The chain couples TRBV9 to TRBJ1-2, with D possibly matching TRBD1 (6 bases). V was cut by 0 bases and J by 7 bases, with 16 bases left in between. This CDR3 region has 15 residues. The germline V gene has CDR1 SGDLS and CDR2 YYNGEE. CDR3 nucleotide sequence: TGTGCCAGCAGCGTAGAACCCTTGACAGGAGGTGGCTACACCTTC. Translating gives CASSVEPLTGGGYTF.

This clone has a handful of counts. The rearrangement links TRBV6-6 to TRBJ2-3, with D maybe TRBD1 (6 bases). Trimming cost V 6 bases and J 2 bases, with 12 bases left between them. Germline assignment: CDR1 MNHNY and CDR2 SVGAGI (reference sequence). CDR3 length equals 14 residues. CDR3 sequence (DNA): TGTGCCAGCAGAGAACAGGGCTACACAGATACGCAGTATTTT. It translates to CASREQGYTDTQYF.

The CDR3 nucleotides are TGTGCCAGCAGCTTGAACAGCCTCCAAGAGACCCAGTACTTC. It codes for CASSLNSLQETQYF. V and J are TRBV7-2 and TRBJ2-5; D remains unclear. The CDR3 is 14 amino acids. Looked up from germline, CDR1 is SGHTA and CDR2 is FQGNSA. V dropped 3 bases and J dropped 1 base, with 9 bases sitting between them. Based on the CDR3 plus reference TRBV7-2 and TRBJ2-5, the full variable domain is GAGVSQSPSNKVTEKGKDVELRCDPISGHTALYWYRQSLGQGLEFLIYFQGNSAPDKSGLPSDRFSAERTGGSVSTLTIQRTQQEDSAVYLCASSLNSLQETQYFGPGTRLLVL.

This CDR3 reads CASTVVASLYEQYF. DNA for the CDR3: TGTGCCAGCACTGTCGTCGCTAGCTTATACGAGCAGTACTTC. This sequence joins TRBV6-1 and TRBJ2-7, with D possibly being TRBD2 (5 bases). Looked up from germline, CDR1 is MNHNS and CDR2 is SASEGT. The CDR3 is made up of 14 amino acids. V was trimmed by 7 bases and J by 4 bases, leaving 17 bases between them.

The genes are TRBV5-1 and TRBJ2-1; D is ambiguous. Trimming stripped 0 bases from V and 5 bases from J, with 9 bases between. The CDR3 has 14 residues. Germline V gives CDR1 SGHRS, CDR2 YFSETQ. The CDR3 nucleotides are TGCGCCAGCAGCTTGGTGCCTCCTAACAATGAGCAGTTCTTC. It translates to CASSLVPPNNEQFF.

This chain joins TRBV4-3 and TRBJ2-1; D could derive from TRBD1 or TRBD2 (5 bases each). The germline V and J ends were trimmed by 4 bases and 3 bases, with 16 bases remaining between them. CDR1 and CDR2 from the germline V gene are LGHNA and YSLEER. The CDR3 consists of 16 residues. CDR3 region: CASSPTLGANYNEQFF. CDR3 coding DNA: TGCGCCAGCAGCCCCACCCTCGGGGCCAACTACAATGAGCAGTTCTTC.

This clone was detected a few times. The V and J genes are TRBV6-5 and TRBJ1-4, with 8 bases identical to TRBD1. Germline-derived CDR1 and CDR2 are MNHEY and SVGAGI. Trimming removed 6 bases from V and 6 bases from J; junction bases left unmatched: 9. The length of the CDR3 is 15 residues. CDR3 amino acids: CASREAGQAHEKLFF. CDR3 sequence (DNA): TGTGCCAGCAGGGAGGCGGGACAGGCACATGAAAAACTGTTTTTT.

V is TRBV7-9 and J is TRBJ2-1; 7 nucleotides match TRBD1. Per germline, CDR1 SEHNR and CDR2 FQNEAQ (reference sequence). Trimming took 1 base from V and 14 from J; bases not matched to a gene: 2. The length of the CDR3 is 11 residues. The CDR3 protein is CASSLGQGKFF. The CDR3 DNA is TGTGCCAGCAGCTTAGGACAGGGCAAGTTCTTC.

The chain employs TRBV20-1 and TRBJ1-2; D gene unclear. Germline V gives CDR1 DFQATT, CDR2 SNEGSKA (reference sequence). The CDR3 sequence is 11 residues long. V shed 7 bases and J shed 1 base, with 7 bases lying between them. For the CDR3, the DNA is TGCAGTGTATACAGTAACTATGGCTACACCTTC. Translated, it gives CSVYSNYGYTF.

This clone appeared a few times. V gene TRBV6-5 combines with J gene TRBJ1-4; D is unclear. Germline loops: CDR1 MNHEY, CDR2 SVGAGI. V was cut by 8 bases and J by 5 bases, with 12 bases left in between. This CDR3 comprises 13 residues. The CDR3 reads CASRLLANEKLFF. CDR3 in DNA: TGTGCCAGCCGACTCCTAGCGAATGAAAAACTGTTTTTT.

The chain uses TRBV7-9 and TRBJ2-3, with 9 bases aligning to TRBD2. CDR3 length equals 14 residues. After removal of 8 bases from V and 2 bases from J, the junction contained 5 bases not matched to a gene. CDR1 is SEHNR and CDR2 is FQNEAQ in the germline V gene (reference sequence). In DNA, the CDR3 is TGTGCCAGCTGGGCTAGCGGGACCACAGATACGCAGTATTTT. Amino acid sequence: CASWASGTTDTQYF.

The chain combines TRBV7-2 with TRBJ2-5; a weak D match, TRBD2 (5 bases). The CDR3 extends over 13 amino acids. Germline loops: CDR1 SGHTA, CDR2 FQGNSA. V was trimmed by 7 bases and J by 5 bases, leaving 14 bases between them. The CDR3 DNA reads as TGTGCCAGCAACCATCCGGGCGGGGAGACCCAGTACTTC. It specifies CASNHPGGETQYF.